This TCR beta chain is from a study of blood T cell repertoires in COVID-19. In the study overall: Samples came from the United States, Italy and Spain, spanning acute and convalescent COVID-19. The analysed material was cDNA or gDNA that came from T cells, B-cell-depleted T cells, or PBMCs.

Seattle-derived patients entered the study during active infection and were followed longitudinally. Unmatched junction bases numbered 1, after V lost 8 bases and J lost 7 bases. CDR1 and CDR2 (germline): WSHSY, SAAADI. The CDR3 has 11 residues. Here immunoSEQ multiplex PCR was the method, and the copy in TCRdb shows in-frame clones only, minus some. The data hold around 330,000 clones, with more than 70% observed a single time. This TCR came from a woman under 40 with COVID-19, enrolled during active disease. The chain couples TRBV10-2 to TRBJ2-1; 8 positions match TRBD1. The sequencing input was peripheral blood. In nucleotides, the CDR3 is TGCGCCAGCGGACAGGGAAATGAGCAGTTCTTC. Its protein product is CASGQGNEQFF.